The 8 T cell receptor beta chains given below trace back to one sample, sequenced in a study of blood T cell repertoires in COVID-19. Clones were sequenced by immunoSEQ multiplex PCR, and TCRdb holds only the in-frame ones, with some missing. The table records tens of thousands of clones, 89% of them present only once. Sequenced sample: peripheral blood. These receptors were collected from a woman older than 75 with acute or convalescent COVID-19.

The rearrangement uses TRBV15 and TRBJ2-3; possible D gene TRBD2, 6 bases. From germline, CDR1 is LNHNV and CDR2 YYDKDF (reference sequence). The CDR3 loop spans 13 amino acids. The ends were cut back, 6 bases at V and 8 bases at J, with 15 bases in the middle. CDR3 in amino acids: CATREGWSGTQYF. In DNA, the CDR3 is TGTGCCACCAGGGAGGGGTGGAGCGGTACGCAGTATTTT.

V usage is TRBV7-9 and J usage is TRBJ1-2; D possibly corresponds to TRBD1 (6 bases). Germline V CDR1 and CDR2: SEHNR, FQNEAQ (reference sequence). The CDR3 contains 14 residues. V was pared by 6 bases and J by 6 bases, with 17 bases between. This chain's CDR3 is CASRPRTVGDGYTF. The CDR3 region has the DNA TGTGCCAGCAGACCGCGGACAGTGGGGGATGGCTACACCTTC.

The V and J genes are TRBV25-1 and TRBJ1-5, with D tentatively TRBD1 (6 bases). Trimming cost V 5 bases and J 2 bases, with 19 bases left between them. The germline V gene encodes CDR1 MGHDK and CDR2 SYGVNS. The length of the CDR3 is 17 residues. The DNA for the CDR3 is TGTGCCAGCAGTCTAGCCGCAGCACAGGGTTGCAATCAGCCCCAGCATTTT. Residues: CASSLAAAQGCNQPQHF.

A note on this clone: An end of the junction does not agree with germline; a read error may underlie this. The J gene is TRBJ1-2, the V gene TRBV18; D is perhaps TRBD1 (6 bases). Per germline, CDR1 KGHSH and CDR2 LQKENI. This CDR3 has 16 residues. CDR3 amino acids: CASSTPGQRANYGYTF. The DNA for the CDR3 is TGTGCCAGCTCAACACCAGGACAGAGAGCTAACTATGGCTACACCTTC.

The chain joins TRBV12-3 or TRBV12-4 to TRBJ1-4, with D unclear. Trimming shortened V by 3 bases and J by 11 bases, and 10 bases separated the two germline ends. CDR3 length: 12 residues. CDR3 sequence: CASSLLASKLFF. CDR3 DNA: TGTGCCAGCAGTTTGCTGGCAAGTAAACTGTTTTTT.

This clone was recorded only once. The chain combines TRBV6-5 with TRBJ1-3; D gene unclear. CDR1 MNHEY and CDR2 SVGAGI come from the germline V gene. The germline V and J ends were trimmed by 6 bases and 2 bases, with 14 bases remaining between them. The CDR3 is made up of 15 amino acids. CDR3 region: CASRPAQRTGNTIYF. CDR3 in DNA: TGTGCCAGCAGACCCGCGCAGAGGACTGGAAACACCATATATTTT.

The CDR3, as DNA: TGTGCCATCAGTGCCGCGGGGCTCACAGATACGCAGTATTTT. This codes for CAISAAGLTDTQYF. The chain recombines TRBV10-3 with TRBJ2-3, with D maybe TRBD2 (6 bases). V dropped 4 bases and J dropped 2 bases, with 10 bases sitting between them. Germline CDR1 is ENHRY and CDR2 is SYGVKD. The CDR3 extends over 14 amino acids.

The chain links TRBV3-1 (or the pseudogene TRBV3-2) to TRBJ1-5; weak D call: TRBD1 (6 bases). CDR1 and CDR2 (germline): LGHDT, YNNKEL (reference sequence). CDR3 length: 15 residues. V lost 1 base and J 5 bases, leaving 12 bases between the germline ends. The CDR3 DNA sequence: TGTGCCAGCAGCCAAGGCTACAGGGCCGATCAGCCCCAGCATTTT. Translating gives CASSQGYRADQPQHF.